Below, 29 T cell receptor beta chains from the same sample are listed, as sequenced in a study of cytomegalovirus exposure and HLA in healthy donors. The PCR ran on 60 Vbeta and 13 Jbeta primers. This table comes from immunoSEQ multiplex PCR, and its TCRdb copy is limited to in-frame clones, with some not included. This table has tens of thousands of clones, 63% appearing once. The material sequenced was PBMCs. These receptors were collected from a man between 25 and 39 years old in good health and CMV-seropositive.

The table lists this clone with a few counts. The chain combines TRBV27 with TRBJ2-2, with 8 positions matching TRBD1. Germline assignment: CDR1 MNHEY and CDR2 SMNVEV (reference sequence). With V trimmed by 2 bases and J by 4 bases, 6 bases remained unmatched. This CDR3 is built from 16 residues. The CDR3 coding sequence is TGTGCCAGCAGTTTAAAAGGGACAGGCCCCACCGGGGAGCTGTTTTTT. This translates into CASSLKGTGPTGELFF.

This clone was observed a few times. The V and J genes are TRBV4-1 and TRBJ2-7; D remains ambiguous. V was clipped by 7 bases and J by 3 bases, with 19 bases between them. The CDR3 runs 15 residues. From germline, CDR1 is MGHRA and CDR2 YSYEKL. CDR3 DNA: TGCGCCAGCACCGACCCCGGGTCGTCACACTACGAGCAGTACTTC. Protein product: CASTDPGSSHYEQYF.

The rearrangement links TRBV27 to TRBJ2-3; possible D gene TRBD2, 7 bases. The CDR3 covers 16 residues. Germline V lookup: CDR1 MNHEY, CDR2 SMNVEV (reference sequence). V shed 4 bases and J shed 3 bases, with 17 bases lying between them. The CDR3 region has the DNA TGTGCCAGCAGTTCCTCCGGGGGAGGGGGGACAGATACGCAGTATTTT. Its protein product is CASSSSGGGGTDTQYF.

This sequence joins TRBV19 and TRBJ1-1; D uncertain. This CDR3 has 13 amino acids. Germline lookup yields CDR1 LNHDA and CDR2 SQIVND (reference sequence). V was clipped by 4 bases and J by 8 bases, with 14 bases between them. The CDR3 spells CASSTSLGLEAFF. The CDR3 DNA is TGTGCCAGTAGTACCTCCCTTGGACTCGAAGCTTTCTTT.

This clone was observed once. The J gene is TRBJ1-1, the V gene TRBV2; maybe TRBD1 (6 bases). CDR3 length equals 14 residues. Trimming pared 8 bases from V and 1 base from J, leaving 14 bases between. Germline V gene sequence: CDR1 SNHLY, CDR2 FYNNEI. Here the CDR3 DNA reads TGTGCCAGCGTCCGGGACATTTGGAACACTGAAGCTTTCTTT. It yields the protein CASVRDIWNTEAFF. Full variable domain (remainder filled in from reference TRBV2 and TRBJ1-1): EPEVTQTPSHQVTQMGQEVILRCVPISNHLYFYWYRQILGQKVEFLVSFYNNEISEKSEIFDDQFSVERPDGSNFTLKIRSTKLEDSAMYFCASVRDIWNTEAFFGQGTRLTVV.

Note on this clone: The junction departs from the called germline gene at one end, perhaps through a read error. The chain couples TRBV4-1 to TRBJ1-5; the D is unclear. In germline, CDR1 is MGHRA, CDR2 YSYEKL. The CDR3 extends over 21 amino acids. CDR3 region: CASSQDLGAPIGLTSYQPQHF. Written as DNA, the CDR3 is TGCGCCAGCAGCCAAGACCTAGGTGCCCCCATAGGACTGACTAGCTATCAGCCCCAGCATTTT.

Here the CDR3 reads CASSYDRGSGTEAFF. The CDR3 nucleotides read TGTGCCAGCAGTTATGACAGGGGTTCGGGCACTGAAGCTTTCTTT. V and J are TRBV5-4 and TRBJ1-1; 8 bases are a match to TRBD1. Trimming at V came to 5 bases and at J to 4 bases, leaving 10 bases not matched to a gene. Looked up from germline, CDR1 is SGHNT and CDR2 is YYREEE (reference sequence). CDR3 length equals 15 residues. The whole variable domain, filled in from reference TRBV5-4 and TRBJ1-1, reads ETGVTQSPTHLIKTRGQQVTLRCSSQSGHNTVSWYQQALGQGPQFIFQYYREEENGRGNFPPRFSGLQFPNYSSELNVNALELDDSALYLCASSYDRGSGTEAFFGQGTRLTVV.

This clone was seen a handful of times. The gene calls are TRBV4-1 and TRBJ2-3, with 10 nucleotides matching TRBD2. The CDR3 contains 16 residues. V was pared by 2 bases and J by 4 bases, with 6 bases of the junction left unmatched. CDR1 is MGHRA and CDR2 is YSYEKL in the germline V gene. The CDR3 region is CASSQPGLAFPDTQYF. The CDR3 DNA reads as TGCGCCAGCAGCCAACCGGGACTAGCGTTTCCAGATACGCAGTATTTT.

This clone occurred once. CDR3 region: CASSFRGLNTEAFF. As DNA, the CDR3 is TGCGCCAGCAGCTTCAGAGGGTTGAACACTGAAGCTTTCTTT. The chain recombines TRBV5-1 with TRBJ1-1; D not resolved. Trimming pared 2 bases from V and 0 bases from J, leaving 8 bases between. The CDR3 sequence is 14 residues long. Germline lookup yields CDR1 SGHRS and CDR2 YFSETQ.

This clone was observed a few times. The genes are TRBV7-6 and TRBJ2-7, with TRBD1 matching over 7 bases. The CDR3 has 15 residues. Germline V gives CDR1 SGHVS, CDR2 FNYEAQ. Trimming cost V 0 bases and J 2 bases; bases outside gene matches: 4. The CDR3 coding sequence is TGTGCCAGCAGCTTAGCCCAGGGGGACACCTACGAGCAGTACTTC. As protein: CASSLAQGDTYEQYF.

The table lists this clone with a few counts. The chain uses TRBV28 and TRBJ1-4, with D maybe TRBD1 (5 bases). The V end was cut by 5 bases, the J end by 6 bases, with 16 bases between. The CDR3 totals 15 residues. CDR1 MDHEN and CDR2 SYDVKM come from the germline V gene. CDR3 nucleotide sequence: TGTGCCAGCAGTCCTGTGCGGGGCGGCGATGAAAAACTGTTTTTT. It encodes CASSPVRGGDEKLFF.

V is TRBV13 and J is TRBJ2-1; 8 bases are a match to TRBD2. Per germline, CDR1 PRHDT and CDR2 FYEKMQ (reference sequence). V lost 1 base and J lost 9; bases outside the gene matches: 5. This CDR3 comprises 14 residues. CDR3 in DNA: TGTGCCAGCAGCTTAGTTGCGGGAGGCACTGAGCAGTTCTTC. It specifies CASSLVAGGTEQFF.

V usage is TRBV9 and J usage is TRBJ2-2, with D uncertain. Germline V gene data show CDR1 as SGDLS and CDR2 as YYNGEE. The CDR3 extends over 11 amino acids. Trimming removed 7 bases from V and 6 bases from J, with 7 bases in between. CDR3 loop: CASGRAGELFF. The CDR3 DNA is TGTGCCAGCGGTCGGGCCGGGGAGCTGTTTTTT.

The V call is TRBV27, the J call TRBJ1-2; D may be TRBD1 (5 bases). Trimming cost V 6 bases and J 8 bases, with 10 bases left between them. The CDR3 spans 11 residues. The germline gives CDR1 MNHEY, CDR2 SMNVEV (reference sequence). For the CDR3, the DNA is TGTGCCAGCAGGTGGGGGGGAGGCTACACCTTC. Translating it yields CASRWGGGYTF.

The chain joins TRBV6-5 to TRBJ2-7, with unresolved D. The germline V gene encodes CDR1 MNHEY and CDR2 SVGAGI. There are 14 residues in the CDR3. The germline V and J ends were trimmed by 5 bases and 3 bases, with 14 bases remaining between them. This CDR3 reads CASSPNEFDYEQYF. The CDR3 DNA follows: TGTGCCAGCAGTCCTAACGAGTTCGACTACGAGCAGTACTTC.

Here the CDR3 reads CASSLVGRVADTQYF. CDR3 bases: TGTGCCAGCAGCTTGGTCGGGAGGGTAGCAGATACGCAGTATTTT. The chain combines TRBV5-6 with TRBJ2-3; 8 bases fit TRBD2. This CDR3 region has 15 residues. V shed 0 bases and J 4 bases; nucleotides not matched to a gene: 4. Germline V lookup: CDR1 SGHDT, CDR2 YYEEEE.

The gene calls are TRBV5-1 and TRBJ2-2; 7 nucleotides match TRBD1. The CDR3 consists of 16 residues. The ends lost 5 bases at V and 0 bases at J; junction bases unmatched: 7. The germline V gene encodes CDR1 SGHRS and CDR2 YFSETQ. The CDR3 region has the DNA TGCGCCAGCAGGCCGGCCGGGACAGCGAACACCGGGGAGCTGTTTTTT. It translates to CASRPAGTANTGELFF.

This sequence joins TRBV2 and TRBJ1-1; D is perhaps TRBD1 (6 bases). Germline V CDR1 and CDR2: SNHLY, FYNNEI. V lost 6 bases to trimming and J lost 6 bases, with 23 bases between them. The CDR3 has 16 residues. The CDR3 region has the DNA TGTGCCAGCAGGAAAGAGACAGGTCATGTCGGTTCTGAAGCTTTCTTT. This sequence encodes CASRKETGHVGSEAFF.

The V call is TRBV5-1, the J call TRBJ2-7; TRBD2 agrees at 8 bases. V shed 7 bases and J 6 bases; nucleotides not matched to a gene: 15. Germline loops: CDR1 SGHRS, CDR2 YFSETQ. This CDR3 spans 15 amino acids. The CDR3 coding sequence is TGCGCCAGCGCTGGGGGCCCAGCGGGAGAGGTCGAGCAGTACTTC. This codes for CASAGGPAGEVEQYF.

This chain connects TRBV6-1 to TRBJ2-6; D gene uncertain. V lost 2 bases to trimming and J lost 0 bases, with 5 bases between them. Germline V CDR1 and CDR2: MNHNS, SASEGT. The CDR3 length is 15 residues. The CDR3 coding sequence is TGTGCCAGCAGTGAAAGAGCCTCTGGGGCCAACGTCCTGACTTTC. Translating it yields CASSERASGANVLTF.

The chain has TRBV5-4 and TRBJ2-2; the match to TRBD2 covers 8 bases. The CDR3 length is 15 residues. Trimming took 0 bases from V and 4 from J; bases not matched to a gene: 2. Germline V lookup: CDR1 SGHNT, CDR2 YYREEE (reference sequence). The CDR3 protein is CASSLDGGVTGELFF. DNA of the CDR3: TGTGCCAGCAGCTTGGACGGGGGGGTCACCGGGGAGCTGTTTTTT.

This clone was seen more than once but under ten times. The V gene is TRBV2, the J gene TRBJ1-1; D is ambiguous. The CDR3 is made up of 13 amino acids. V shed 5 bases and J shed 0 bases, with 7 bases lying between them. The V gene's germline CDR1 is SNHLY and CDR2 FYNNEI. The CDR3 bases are TGTGCCAGCAGTTCGAACATGAACACTGAAGCTTTCTTT. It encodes CASSSNMNTEAFF.

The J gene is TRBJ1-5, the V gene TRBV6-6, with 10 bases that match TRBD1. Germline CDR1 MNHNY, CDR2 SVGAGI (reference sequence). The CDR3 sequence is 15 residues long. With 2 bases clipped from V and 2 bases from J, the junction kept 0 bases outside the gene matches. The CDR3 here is CASSYGTGGNQPQHF. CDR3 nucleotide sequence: TGTGCCAGCAGTTACGGGACAGGGGGCAATCAGCCCCAGCATTTT.

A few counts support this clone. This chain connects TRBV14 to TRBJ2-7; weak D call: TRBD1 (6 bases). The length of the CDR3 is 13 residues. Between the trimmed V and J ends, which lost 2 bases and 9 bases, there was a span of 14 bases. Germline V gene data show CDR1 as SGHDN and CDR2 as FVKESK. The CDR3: CASSQTGTTLQYF. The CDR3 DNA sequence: TGTGCCAGCAGCCAAACCGGGACAACCTTGCAGTACTTC.

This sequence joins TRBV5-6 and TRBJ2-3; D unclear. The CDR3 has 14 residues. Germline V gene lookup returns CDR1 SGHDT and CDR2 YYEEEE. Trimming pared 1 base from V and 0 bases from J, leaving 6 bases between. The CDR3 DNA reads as TGTGCCAGCAGCTTGTATCCTAGCACAGATACGCAGTATTTT. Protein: CASSLYPSTDTQYF.

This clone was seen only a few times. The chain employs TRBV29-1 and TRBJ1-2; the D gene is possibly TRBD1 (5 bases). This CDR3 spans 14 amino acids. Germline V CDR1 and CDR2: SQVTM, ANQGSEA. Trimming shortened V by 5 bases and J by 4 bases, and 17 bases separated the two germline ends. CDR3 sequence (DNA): TGCAGCGTTTATGGGTTAGGGGTCTCCTATGGCTACACCTTC. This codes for CSVYGLGVSYGYTF.

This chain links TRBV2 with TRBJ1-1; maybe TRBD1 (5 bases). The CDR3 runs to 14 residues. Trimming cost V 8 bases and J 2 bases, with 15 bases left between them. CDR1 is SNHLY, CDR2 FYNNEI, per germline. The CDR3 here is CASPALGVNTEAFF. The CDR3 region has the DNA TGTGCCAGCCCTGCTTTAGGGGTTAACACTGAAGCTTTCTTT.

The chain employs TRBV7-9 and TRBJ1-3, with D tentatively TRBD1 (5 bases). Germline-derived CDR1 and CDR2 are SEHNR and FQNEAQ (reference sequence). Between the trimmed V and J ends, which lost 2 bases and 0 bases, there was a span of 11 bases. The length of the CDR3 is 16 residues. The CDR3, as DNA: TGTGCCAGCAGCTTATCCAGGGCCCACTCTGGAAACACCATATATTTT. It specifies CASSLSRAHSGNTIYF.

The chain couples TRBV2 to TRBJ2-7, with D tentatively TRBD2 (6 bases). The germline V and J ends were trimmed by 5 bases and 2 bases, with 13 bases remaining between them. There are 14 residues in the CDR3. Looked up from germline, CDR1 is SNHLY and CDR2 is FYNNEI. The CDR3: CASSRDLSTYEQYF. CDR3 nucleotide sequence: TGTGCCAGCAGTCGGGACTTAAGCACCTACGAGCAGTACTTC.